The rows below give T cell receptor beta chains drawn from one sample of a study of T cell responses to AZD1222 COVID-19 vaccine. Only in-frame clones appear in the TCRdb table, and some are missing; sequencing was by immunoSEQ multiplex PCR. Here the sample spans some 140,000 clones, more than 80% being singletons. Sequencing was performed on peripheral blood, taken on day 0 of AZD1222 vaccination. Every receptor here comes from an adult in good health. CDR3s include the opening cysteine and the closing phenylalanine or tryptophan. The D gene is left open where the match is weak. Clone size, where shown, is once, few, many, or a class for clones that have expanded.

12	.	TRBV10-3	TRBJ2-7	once	TGTGCCATCAGTGATGAGGGCTACGAGCAGTACTTC	CAISDEGYEQYF
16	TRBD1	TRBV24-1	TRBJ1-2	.	TGTGCCACCAGTGATGGCAGGACAGGGTTAATCCATGGCTACACCTTC	CATSDGRTGLIHGYTF
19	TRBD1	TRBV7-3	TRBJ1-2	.	TGTGCCAGCAGCTTAAATCCTTACCCGGGACAGGGGGGTAGGGTTGGCTACACCTTC	CASSLNPYPGQGGRVGYTF
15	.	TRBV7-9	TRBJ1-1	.	TGTGCCAGCAGCTTAGCGGGTCAGGGGAACACTGAAGCTTTCTTT	CASSLAGQGNTEAFF
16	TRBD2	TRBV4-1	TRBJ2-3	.	TGCGCCAGCAGTCGAACTGACGGGGGGGGCACAGATACGCAGTATTTT	CASSRTDGGGTDTQYF
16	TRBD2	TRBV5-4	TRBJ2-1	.	TGTGCCAGCAGCTTTAGGCTAGCGGGGGGAGTAAATGAGCAGTTCTTC	CASSFRLAGGVNEQFF
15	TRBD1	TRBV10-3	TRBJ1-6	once	TGTGCCATCAGCGGGGGGGGACAGGGTGATTCACCCCTCCACTTT	CAISGGGQGDSPLHF
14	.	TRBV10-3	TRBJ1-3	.	TGTGCCATCAGTGAGGGGCAGGGGAAGTTCACCATATATTTT	CAISEGQGKFTIYF
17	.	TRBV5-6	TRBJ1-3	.	TGTGCCAGCAGCTTGGGAATAGGGGCGCGGACTGGAAACACCATATATTTT	CASSLGIGARTGNTIYF
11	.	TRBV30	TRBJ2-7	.	TGTGCCTGGAGTGCCTGGGTCGAGCAGTACTTC	CAWSAWVEQYF
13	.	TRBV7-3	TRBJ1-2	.	TGTGCCAGCAGCTTAAATCCGGGTGATGGCTACACCTTC	CASSLNPGDGYTF
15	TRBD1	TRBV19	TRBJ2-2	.	TGTGCCAGTAGTGTAGGACAGGGGGACACCGGGGAGCTGTTTTTT	CASSVGQGDTGELFF